This TCR beta chain was recorded in a study of CD8 T cells in ankylosing spondylitis. There are 14 residues in the CDR3. This clonotype was picked up many times. Its antigen is still unknown. Findings and limits, study-wide: Researchers reportedly found disease-linked clones significantly enriched in matched ankylosing spondylitis synovial fluid.

Scientists made TCR beta libraries using quantitative 5'-RACE with molecular barcodes. MiXCR, applied by TCRdb to the 5' RACE reads, yields one record per CDR3 protein. The sample holds around 30,000 distinct CDR3 sequences, about 7.2% seen once. The sample consisted of blood, either unsorted or a sorted T cell fraction (not recorded which). This clonotype was sampled from a male donor with ankylosing spondylitis or in good health (not recorded which). The V gene is TRBV12-3 or TRBV12-4, the J gene TRBJ2-5, with D perhaps given as TRBD1 or TRBD2 (5 bases each). CDR3: CAVSGTGPRETQYF. The CDR3 DNA sequence: TGTGCGGTAAGCGGAACAGGACCAAGGGAGACCCAGTACTTC.